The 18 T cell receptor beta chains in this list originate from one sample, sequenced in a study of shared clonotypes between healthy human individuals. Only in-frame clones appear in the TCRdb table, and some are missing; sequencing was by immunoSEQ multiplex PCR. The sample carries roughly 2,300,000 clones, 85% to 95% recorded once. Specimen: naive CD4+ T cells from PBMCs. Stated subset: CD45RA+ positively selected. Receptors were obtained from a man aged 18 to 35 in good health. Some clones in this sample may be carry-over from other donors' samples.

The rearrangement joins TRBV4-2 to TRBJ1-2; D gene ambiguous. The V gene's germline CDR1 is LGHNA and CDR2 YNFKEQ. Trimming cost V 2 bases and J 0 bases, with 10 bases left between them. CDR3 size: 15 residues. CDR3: CASSQLELTNYGYTF. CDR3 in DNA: TGTGCCAGCAGCCAACTGGAACTTACTAACTATGGCTACACCTTC.

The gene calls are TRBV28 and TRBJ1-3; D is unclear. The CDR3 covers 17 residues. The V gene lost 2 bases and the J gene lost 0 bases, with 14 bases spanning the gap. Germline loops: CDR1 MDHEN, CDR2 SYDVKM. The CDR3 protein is CASSLKGARTSGNTIYF. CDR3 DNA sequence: TGTGCCAGCAGTTTAAAGGGAGCCAGAACCTCTGGAAACACCATATATTTT. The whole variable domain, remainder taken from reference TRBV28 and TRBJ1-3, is DVKVTQSSRYLVKRTGEKVFLECVQDMDHENMFWYRQDPGLGLRLIYFSYDVKMKEKGDIPEGYSVSREKKERFSLILESASTNQTSMYLCASSLKGARTSGNTIYFGEGSWLTVV.

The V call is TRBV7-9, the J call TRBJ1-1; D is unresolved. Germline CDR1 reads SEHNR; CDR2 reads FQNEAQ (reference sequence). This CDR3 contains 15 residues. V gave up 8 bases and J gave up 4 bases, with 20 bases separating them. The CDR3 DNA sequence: TGTGCCAGCCTTATCGTGGCAGCAGAATTCACTGAAGCTTTCTTT. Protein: CASLIVAAEFTEAFF.

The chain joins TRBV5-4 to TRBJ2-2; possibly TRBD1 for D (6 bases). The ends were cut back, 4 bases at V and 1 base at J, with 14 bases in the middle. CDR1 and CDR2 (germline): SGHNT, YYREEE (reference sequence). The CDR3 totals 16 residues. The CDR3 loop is CASSAGQRRNTGELFF. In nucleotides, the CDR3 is TGTGCCAGCAGCGCCGGACAGAGAAGGAACACCGGGGAGCTGTTTTTT.

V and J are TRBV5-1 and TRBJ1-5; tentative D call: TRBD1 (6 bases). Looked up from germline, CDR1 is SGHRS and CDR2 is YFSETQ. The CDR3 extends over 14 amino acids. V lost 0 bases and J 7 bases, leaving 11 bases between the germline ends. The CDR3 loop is CASSLAGGWQPQHF. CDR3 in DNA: TGCGCCAGCAGCTTGGCGGGGGGCTGGCAGCCCCAGCATTTT.

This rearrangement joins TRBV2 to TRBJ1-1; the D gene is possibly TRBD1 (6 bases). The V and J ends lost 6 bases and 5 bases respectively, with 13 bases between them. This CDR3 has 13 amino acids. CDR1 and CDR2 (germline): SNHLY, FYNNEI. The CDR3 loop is CASRGQPGTEAFF. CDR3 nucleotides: TGTGCCAGCAGAGGACAGCCAGGGACTGAAGCTTTCTTT.

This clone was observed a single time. In DNA, the CDR3 is TGTGCCAGCAGCAACCGGGACAGGGGGTCACCCCTCCACTTT. It encodes CASSNRDRGSPLHF. The V and J genes are TRBV7-9 and TRBJ1-6; TRBD1 matches 11 bases. V shed 5 bases, J shed 10 bases, and the junction held 4 bases outside the gene matches. The germline CDR1 and CDR2 sequences are SEHNR and FQNEAQ (reference sequence). This CDR3 is built from 14 residues. The whole variable domain, filled in from reference TRBV7-9 and TRBJ1-6, reads DTGVSQNPRHKITKRGQNVTFRCDPISEHNRLYWYRQTLGQGPEFLTYFQNEAQLEKSRLLSDRFSAERPKGSFSTLEIQRTEQGDSAMYLCASSNRDRGSPLHFGNGTRLTVT.

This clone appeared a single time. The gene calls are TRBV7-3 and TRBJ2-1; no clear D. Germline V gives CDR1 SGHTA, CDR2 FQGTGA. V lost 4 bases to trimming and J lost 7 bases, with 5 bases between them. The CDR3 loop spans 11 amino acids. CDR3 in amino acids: CASSSENEQFF. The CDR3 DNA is TGTGCCAGCAGCTCGGAGAATGAGCAGTTCTTC.

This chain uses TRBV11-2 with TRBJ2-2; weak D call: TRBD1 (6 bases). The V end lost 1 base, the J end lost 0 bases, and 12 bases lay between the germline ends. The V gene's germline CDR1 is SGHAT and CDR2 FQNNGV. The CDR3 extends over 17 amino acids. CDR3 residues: CASSLGRGRANTGELFF. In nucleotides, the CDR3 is TGTGCCAGCAGCTTAGGCAGGGGCAGGGCGAACACCGGGGAGCTGTTTTTT. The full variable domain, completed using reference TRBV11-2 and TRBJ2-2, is EAGVAQSPRYKIIEKRQSVAFWCNPISGHATLYWYQQILGQGPKLLIQFQNNGVVDDSQLPKDRFSAERLKGVDSTLKIQPAKLEDSAVYLCASSLGRGRANTGELFFGEGSRLTVL.

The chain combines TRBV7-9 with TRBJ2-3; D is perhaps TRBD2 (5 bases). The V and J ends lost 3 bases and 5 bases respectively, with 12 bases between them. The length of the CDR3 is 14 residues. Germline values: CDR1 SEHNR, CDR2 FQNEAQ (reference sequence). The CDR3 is CASSFEGSVDTQYF. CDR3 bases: TGTGCCAGCAGCTTCGAGGGATCGGTAGATACGCAGTATTTT. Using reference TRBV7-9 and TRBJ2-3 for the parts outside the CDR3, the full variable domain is DTGVSQNPRHKITKRGQNVTFRCDPISEHNRLYWYRQTLGQGPEFLTYFQNEAQLEKSRLLSDRFSAERPKGSFSTLEIQRTEQGDSAMYLCASSFEGSVDTQYFGPGTRLTVL.

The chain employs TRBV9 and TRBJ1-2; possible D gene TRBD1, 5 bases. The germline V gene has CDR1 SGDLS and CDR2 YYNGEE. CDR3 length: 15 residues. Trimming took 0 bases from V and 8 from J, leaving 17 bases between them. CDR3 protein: CASSVASAGEGGYTF. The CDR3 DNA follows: TGTGCCAGCAGCGTAGCTTCCGCGGGGGAGGGAGGCTACACCTTC.

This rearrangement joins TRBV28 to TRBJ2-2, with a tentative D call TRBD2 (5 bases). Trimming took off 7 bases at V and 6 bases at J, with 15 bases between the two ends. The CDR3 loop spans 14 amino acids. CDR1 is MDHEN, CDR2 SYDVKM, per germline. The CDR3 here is CASTEGNLAGELFF. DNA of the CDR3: TGTGCCAGCACCGAGGGCAATCTGGCCGGGGAGCTGTTTTTT.

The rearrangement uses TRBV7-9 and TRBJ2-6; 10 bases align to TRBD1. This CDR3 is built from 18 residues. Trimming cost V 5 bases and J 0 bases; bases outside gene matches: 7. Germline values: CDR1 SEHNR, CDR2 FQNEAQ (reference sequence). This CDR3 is CASSLRQGAPSGANVLTF. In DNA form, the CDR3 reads TGTGCCAGCAGCCTACGACAGGGGGCGCCCTCTGGGGCCAACGTCCTGACTTTC.

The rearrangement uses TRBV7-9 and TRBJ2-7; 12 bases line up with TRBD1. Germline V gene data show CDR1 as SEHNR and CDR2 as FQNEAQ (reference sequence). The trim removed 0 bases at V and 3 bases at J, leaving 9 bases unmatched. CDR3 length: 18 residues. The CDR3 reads CASSLASRDRGRRYEQYF. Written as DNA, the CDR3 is TGTGCCAGCAGCTTAGCGTCCCGGGACAGGGGGCGGCGCTACGAGCAGTACTTC.

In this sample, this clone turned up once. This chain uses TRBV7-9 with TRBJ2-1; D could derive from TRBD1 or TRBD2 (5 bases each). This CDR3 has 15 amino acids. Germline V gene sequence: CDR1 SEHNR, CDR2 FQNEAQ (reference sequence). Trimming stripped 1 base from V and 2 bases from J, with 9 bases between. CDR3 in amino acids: CASSLELGAYNEQFF. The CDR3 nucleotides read TGTGCCAGCAGCTTAGAGTTGGGGGCCTACAATGAGCAGTTCTTC.

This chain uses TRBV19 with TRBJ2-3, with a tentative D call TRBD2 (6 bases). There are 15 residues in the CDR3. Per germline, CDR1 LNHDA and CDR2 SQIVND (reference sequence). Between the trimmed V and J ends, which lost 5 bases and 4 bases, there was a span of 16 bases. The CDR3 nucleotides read TGTGCCAGTAGTGGTCTTGGCAGGGAGGCAGATACGCAGTATTTT. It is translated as CASSGLGREADTQYF.

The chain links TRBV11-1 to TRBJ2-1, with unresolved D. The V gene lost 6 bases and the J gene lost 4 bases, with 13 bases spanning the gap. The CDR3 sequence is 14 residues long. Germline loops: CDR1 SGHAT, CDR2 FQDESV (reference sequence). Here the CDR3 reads CASREGGGYNEQFF. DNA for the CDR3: TGTGCCAGCAGGGAAGGCGGCGGATACAATGAGCAGTTCTTC.

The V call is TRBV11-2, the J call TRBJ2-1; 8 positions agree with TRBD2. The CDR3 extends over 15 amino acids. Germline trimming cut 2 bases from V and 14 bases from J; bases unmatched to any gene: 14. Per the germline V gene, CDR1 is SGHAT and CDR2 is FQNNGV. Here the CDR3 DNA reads TGTGCCAGCAGCTTAATCGCGGGTCCGGGACTAGATAAGTTCTTC. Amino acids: CASSLIAGPGLDKFF. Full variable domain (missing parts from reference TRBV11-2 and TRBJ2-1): EAGVAQSPRYKIIEKRQSVAFWCNPISGHATLYWYQQILGQGPKLLIQFQNNGVVDDSQLPKDRFSAERLKGVDSTLKIQPAKLEDSAVYLCASSLIAGPGLDKFFGPGTRLTVL.